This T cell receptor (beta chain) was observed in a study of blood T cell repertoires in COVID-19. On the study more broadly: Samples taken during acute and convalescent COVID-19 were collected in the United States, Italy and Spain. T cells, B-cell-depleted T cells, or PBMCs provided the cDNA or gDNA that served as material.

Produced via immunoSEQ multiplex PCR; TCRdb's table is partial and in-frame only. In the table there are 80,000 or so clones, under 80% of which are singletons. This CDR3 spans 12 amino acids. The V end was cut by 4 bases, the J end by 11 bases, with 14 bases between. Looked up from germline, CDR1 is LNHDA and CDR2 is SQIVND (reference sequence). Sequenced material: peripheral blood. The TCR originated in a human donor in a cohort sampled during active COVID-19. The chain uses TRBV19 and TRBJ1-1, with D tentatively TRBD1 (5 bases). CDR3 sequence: CASSNGRRGAFF. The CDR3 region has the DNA TGTGCCAGTAGTAACGGGCGTCGGGGGGCTTTCTTT.